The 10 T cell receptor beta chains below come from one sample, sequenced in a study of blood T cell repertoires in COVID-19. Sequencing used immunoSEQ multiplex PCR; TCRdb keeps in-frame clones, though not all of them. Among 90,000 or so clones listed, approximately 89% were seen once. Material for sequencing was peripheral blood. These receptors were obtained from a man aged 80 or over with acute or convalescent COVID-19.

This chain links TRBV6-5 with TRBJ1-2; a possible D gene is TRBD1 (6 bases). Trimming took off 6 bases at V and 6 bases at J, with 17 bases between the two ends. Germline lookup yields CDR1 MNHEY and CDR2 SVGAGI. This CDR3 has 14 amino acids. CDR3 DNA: TGTGCCAGCAGCGCCTTAACAGGGTTTAATGGCTACACCTTC. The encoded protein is CASSALTGFNGYTF.

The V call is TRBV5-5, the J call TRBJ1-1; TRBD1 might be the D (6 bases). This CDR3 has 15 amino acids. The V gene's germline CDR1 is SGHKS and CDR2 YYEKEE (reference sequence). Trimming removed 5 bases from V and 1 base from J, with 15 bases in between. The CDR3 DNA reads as TGTGCCAGCAGGGTATTACAGGGTAGGAACACTGAAGCTTTCTTT. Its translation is CASRVLQGRNTEAFF.

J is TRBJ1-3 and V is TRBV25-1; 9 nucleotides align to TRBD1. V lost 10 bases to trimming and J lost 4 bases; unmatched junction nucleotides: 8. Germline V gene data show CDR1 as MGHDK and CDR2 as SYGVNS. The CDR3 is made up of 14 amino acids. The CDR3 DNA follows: TGTGCCAAGTCCGGGACAGGGCCGGGAAACACCATATATTTT. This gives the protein CAKSGTGPGNTIYF.

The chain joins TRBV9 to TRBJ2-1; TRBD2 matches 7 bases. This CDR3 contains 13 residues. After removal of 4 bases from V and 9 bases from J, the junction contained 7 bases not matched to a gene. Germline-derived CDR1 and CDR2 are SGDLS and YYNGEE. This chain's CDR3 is CASSPPGGVEQFF. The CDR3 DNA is TGTGCCAGCAGCCCTCCGGGGGGAGTTGAGCAGTTCTTC.

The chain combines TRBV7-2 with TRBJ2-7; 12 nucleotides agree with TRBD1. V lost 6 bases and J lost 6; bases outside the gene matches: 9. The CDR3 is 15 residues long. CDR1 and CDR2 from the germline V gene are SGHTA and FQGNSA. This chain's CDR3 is CASRPPGQGAGEQYF. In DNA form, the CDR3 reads TGTGCCAGCAGGCCTCCGGGACAGGGGGCCGGCGAGCAGTACTTC.

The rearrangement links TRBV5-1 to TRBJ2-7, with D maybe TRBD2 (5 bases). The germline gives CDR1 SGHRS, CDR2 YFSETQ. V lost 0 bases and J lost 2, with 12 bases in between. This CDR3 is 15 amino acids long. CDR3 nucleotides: TGCGCCAGCAGCTTGGCCGGGAAGGCCGCCTACGAGCAGTACTTC. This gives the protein CASSLAGKAAYEQYF.

This chain's CDR3 is CATSQDNYGYTF. The CDR3 DNA is TGTGCCACCTCCCAGGATAACTATGGCTACACCTTC. This chain joins TRBV18 and TRBJ1-2; no clear D. The ends were cut back, 10 bases at V and 1 base at J, with 10 bases in the middle. The CDR3 is 12 residues long. Germline assignment: CDR1 KGHSH and CDR2 LQKENI.

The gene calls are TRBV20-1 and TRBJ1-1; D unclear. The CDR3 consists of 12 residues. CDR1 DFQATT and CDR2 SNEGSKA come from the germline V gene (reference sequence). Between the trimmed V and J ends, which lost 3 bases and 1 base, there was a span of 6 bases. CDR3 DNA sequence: TGCAGTGCTAGTAACGGGAACACTGAAGCTTTCTTT. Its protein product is CSASNGNTEAFF.

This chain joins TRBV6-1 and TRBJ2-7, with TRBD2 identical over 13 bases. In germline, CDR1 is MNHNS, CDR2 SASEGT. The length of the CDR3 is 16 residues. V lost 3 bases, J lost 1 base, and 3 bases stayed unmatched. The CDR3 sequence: CASSEGTSGNSYEQYF. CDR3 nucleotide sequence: TGTGCCAGCAGTGAGGGGACTAGCGGGAATTCCTACGAGCAGTACTTC.

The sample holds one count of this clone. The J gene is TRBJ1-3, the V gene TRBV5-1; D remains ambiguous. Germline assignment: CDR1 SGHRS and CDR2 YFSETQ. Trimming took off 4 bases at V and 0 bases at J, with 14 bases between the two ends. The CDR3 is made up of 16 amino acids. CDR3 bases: TGCGCCAGCAGCCTGGCTGGGTCGGGCTCTGGAAACACCATATATTTT. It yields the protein CASSLAGSGSGNTIYF.